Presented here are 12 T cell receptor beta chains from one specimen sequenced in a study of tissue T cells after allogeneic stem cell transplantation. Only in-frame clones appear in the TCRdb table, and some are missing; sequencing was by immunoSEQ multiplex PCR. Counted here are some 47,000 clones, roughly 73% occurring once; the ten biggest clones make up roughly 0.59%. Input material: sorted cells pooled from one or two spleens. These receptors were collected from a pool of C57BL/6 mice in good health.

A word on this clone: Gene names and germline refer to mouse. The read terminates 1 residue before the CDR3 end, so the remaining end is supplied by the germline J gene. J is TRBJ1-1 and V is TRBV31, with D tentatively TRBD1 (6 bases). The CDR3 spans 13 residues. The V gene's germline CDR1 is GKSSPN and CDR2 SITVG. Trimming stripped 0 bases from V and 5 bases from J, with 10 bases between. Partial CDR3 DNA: TGTGCCTGGAGTCTTAAGGGGGGTACAGAAGTCTTC. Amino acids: CAWSLKGGTEVF. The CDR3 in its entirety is CAWSLKGGTEVFF.

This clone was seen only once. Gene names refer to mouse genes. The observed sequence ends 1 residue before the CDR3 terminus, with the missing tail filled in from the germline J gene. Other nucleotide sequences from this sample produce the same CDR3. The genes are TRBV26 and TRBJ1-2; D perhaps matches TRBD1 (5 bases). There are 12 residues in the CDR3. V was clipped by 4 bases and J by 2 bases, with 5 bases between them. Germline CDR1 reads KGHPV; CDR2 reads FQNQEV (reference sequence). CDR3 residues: CASSRQNSDYTF. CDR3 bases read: TGTGCCAGCAGTCGACAGAACTCCGACTACACC. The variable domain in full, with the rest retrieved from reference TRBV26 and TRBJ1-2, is NSKVIQTPRYLVKGQGQKAKMRCIPEKGHPVVFWYQQNKNNEFKFLINFQNQEVLQQIDMTEKRFSAECPSNSPCSLEIQSSEAGDSALYLCASSRQNSDYTFGSGTRLLVI.

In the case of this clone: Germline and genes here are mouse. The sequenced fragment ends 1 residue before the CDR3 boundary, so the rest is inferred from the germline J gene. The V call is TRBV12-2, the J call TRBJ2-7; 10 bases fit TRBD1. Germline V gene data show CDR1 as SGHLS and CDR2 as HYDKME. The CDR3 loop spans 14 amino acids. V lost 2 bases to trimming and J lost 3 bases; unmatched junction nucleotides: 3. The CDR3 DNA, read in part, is TGTGCCAGCTCTCCCGGGACAGGGGACTATGAACAGTAC. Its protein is CASSPGTGDYEQY. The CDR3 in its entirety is CASSPGTGDYEQYF.

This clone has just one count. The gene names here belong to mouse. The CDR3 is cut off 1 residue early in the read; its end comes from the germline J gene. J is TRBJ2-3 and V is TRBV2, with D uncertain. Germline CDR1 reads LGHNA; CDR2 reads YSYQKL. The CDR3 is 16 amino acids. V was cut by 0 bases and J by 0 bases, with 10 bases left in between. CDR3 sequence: CASSQDRRPSAETLYF. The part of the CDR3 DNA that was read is TGTGCCAGCAGCCAAGATAGGCGGCCTAGTGCAGAAACGCTGTAT.

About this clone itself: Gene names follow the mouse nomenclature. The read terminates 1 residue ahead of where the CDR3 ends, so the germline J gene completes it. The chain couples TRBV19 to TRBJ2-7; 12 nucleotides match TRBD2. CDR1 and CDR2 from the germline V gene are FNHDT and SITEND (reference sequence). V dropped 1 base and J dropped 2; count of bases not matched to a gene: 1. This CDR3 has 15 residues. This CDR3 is CASSIRTGGAYEQYF. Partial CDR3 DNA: TGTGCCAGCAGTATAAGGACTGGGGGGGCCTATGAACAGTAC.

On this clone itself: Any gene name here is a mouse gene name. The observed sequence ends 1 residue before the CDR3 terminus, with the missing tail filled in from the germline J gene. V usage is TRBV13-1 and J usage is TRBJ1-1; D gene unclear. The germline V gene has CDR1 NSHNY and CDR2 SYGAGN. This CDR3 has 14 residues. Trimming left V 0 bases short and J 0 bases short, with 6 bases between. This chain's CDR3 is CASSDGGQNTEVFF. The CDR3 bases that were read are TGTGCCAGCAGTGATGGCGGACAGAACACAGAAGTCTTC.

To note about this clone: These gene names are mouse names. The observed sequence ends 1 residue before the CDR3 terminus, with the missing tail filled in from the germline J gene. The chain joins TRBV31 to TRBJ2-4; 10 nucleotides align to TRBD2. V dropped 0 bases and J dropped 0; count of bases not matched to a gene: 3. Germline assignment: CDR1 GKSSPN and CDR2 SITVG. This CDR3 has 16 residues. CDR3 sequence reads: CAWSLRTGGSQNTLYF. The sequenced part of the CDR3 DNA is TGTGCCTGGAGTCTACGGACTGGGGGTAGTCAAAACACCTTGTAC.

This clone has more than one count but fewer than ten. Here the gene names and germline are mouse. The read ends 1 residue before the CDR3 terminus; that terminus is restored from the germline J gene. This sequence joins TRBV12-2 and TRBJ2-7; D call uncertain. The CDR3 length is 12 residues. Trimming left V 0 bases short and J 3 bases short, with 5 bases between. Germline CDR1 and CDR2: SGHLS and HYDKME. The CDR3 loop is CASSLGSYEQYF. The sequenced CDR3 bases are TGTGCCAGCTCTCTCGGCAGCTATGAACAGTAC. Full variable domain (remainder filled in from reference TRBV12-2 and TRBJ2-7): NSGVVQSPRYIIKGKGERSILKCIPISGHLSVAWYQQTQGQELKFFIQHYDKMERDKGNLPSRFSVQQFDDYHSEMNMSALELEDSAVYFCASSLGSYEQYFGPGTRLTVL.

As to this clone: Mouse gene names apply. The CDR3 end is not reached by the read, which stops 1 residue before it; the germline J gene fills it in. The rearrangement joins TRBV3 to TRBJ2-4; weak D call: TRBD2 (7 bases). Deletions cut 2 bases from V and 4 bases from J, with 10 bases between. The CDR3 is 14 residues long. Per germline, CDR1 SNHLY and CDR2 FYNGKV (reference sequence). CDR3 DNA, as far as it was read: TGTGCCAGCAGCTTAAGGGGGGGGGAAAACACCTTGTAC. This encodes CASSLRGGENTLY. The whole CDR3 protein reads CASSLRGGENTLYF. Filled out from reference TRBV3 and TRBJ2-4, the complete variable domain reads GPKVLQIPSHQIIDMGQMVTLNCDPVSNHLYFYWYKQILGQQMEFLVNFYNGKVMEKSKLFKDQFSVERPDGSYFTLKIQPTALEDSAVYFCASSLRGGENTLYFGAGTRLSVL.

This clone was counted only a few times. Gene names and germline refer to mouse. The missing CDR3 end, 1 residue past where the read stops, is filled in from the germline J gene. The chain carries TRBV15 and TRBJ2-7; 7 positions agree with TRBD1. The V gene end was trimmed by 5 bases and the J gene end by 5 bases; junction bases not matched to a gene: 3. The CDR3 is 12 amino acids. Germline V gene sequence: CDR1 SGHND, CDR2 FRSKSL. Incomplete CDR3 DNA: TGTGCCAGCAGTCGGGACAGCCATGAACAGTAC. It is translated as CASSRDSHEQY. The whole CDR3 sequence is CASSRDSHEQYF.

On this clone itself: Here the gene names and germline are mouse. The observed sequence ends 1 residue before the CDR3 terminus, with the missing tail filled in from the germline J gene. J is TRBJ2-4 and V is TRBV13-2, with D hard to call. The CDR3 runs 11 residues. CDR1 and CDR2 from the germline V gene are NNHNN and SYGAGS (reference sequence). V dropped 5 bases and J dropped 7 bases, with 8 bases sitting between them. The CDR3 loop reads CASGQLYTLYF. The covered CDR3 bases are TGTGCCAGCGGGCAACTATACACCTTGTAC.

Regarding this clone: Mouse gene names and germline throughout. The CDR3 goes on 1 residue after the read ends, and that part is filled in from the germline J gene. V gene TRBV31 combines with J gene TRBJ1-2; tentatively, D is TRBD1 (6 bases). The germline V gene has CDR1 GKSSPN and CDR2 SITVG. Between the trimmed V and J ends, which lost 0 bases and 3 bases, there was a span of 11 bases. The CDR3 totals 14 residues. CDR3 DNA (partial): TGTGCCTGGAGTCTAGGCAGGGGAGACTCCGACTACACC. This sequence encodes CAWSLGRGDSDYT. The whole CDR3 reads CAWSLGRGDSDYTF.